This TCR beta chain was identified in a study of blood T cell repertoires in COVID-19. Background on the study: Material from acute and convalescent COVID-19 was sourced from the United States, Italy and Spain. Nucleic acid was either cDNA or gDNA, and it came from T cells, B-cell-depleted T cells, or PBMCs.

Looked up from germline, CDR1 is LGHNT and CDR2 is FRNRAP. The CDR3 contains 13 residues. V dropped 1 base and J dropped 9 bases, with 11 bases sitting between them. Authors' analysis steps: Amplification of reference gene primers was used by the study to estimate nucleated cell counts. The protocol was immunoSEQ multiplex PCR, while the TCRdb copy is restricted to in-frame clones and leaves out a portion. V and J calls and clone size are those listed in that table; D and trimming were worked out from the DNA. The sample consists of some 210,000 clones, 92% of them appearing once. The chain combines TRBV12-5 with TRBJ2-3; D is unresolved. The clonotype originates from a young man with acute or convalescent COVID-19. What was sequenced was peripheral blood. The CDR3 bases are TGTGCTAGTGGTTTGGCTTACGGAGACACGCAGTATTTT. Its translation is CASGLAYGDTQYF.